The rows below give T cell receptor beta chains drawn from one sample of a study of blood T cells in healthy people across ages. MiXCR, applied by TCRdb to the 5' RACE reads, yields one record per CDR3 protein. The repertoire holds almost 550,000 distinct CDR3 sequences, with around 24% as singletons. These data were also filed under a second study, of T cells of mothers and their children.

Sequenced: blood. The receptors originated from a boy between 10 and 17 years old in good health. The CDR3 runs from the conserved cysteine through the conserved F or W. Clone size is given for some rows only: seen once, a few or many times, or a class if the clone is expanded.

cdr3_aa j_call clone_size v_call
CSAIGDEQFF - few TRBV29-1
CASSLYRGADEQFF TRBJ2-1 few TRBV28
CASSFSRAQAPKEAFF TRBJ1-1 - TRBV19
CASSPRGGMDGYTF TRBJ1-2 - TRBV7-8
CASSPGGMNTGELFF TRBJ2-2 few TRBV4-3
CASSLADPNETQYF TRBJ2-5 - TRBV5-1
CASSQGDRVAKNIQYF TRBJ2-4 - TRBV4-3
CSARTGDPEAFF TRBJ1-1 few TRBV20-1
CASSPTGGTDTQYF TRBJ2-3 many TRBV18
CASSQDLARANTGELFF TRBJ2-2 - TRBV3-1
CASSEALPGSGSCEQYF TRBJ2-7 few TRBV6-1
CSGTSEAYNEQFF TRBJ2-1 many TRBV20-1
CSASAGGSYNEQFF TRBJ2-1 - TRBV20-1
CASSIGLAAEQYF TRBJ2-5 few TRBV7-9
CASSLRLAAYNEQFF TRBJ2-1 - TRBV9
CASSLYRDTQYF TRBJ2-3 few TRBV7-9
CASSQEAWPTPDEQFF TRBJ2-1 - TRBV4-2
CASSQRDRLTGELFF TRBJ2-2 - TRBV3-1
CASSSTSGTGTEQFF TRBJ2-1 - TRBV7-6
CSVRDRGRQETQYF TRBJ2-5 few TRBV29-1
CASSLDQDRAYEQYF - - TRBV5-1
CASSTGLAGVQTQYF TRBJ2-5 - TRBV6-5
CSGPVAGAEYF TRBJ2-5 - TRBV29-1
CASSVAGGPYEQYF - - TRBV9
CASSVDGVDRGTDTQYF TRBJ2-3 few TRBV9
CSVTGGLSYEQYF TRBJ2-7 - TRBV29-1
CASSSNVYSGRDSYEQYF - - TRBV7-9
CASSGHRDRVTDTQYF TRBJ2-3 - TRBV6-1
CASSSRDGQYNEQFF TRBJ2-1 - TRBV4-1
CASTEWGLHYEQYF TRBJ2-7 - TRBV6-1
CASRRTSNEQFF - - TRBV5-5
CASSTNPWDFQETQYF TRBJ2-5 few TRBV7-9
CATSDQTETQYF TRBJ2-3 few TRBV24-1
CASRQTQGSRNQPQHF TRBJ1-5 - TRBV12-3/TRBV12-4
CASSLTAGARETSSYNEQFF TRBJ2-1 few TRBV11-2
CSVTNYNEQFF TRBJ2-1 - TRBV29-1
CASSLEARGLKTYEQYF TRBJ2-7 few TRBV7-6
CASSPNRRDGAFGEQFF - - TRBV2
CASSLGLGKSIQHF TRBJ2-4 few TRBV28
CASQRQVSSYEQYF TRBJ2-7 - TRBV6-1
CASSEAGLLYEQYF - many TRBV6-2/TRBV6-3
CAISVGYGGGYTF TRBJ1-2 - TRBV10-3
CASSLSTSGGDTDTQYF TRBJ2-3 - TRBV7-3
CASSIGGNTGELFF TRBJ2-2 few TRBV7-8
CASGQRTGPNEKLFF TRBJ1-4 few TRBV7-2
CASRGLAGGAGELFF TRBJ2-2 - TRBV6-1
CASSTSGRIREQYF TRBJ2-7 - TRBV28
CSARNSGRRSTDTQYF TRBJ2-3 - TRBV20-1
CASSLEGVTEQFF TRBJ2-1 - TRBV7-2
CASSIYQGYTNEQFF TRBJ2-1 - TRBV19
CATSRAGGQGLNEQFF TRBJ2-1 - TRBV15
CASSSHTGRAEAFF TRBJ1-1 - TRBV3-1
CASSIDSGRGADTQYF TRBJ2-3 - TRBV9
CASSLSGRMDEQFF - once TRBV28
CSAGRHNQPQHF TRBJ1-5 - TRBV20-1
CASSSWGESGELFF TRBJ2-2 many TRBV12-3/TRBV12-4
CASSLEGRGPYNEQFF TRBJ2-1 few TRBV5-5
CASSRSDSPLHF TRBJ1-6 - TRBV3-1
CASSLSLTKARNEKLFF TRBJ1-4 - TRBV28